Each of the 19 T cell receptor beta chains below was sequenced from the same sample in a study of long-term antiretroviral therapy in people with HIV. A v3.0 immunoSEQ assay was performed at survey level. Clones were sequenced by immunoSEQ multiplex PCR, and TCRdb holds only the in-frame ones, with some missing. The sample consists of around 20,000 clones, about 78% of them appearing once. Material: unsorted PBMCs, obtained 2.9 years after starting antiretroviral therapy. These receptor sequences come from a woman in her thirties with HIV.

DNA of the CDR3: TGTGCCAGCAGTGACTTAGAGACCCAGTACTTC. This gives the protein CASSDLETQYF. This sequence joins TRBV2 and TRBJ2-5; D is unresolved. CDR3 length: 11 amino acids. The V gene's germline CDR1 is SNHLY and CDR2 FYNNEI. V was shortened by 3 bases and J by 4 bases, with 3 bases between the two germline ends.

This chain joins TRBV6-1 and TRBJ1-1; possibly TRBD1 for D (5 bases). The CDR3 extends over 13 amino acids. Germline CDR1 and CDR2: MNHNS and SASEGT. V was cut by 8 bases and J by 3 bases, with 13 bases left in between. The CDR3 loop is CASGTWEDTEAFF. DNA for the CDR3: TGTGCCAGCGGGACCTGGGAGGACACTGAAGCTTTCTTT.

This chain connects TRBV18 to TRBJ2-1; 13 bases are shared with TRBD2. V was clipped by 7 bases and J by 5 bases; unmatched bases: 5. The CDR3 extends over 15 amino acids. Germline V gene lookup returns CDR1 KGHSH and CDR2 LQKENI. The CDR3 here is CASLPGTSGDNEQFF. The CDR3 DNA sequence: TGTGCCAGCTTGCCCGGGACTAGCGGGGACAATGAGCAGTTCTTC.

The rearrangement links TRBV6-5 to TRBJ1-5; the D is unclear. CDR3 length: 13 amino acids. The V gene lost 3 bases and the J gene lost 7 bases, with 10 bases spanning the gap. CDR1 and CDR2 (germline): MNHEY, SVGAGI. CDR3 sequence reads: CASSYGRGQPQHF. The CDR3 nucleotides read TGTGCCAGCAGTTATGGGCGGGGACAGCCCCAGCATTTT.

This clone has a single count. This sequence joins TRBV5-1 and TRBJ2-1, with 8 bases matching TRBD1. This CDR3 is built from 14 residues. Trimming took 0 bases from V and 6 from J; bases not matched to a gene: 2. Germline CDR1 and CDR2: SGHRS and YFSETQ. In DNA form, the CDR3 reads TGCGCCAGCAGCTTGGTACAGGGGGTCAATGAGCAGTTCTTC. Residues: CASSLVQGVNEQFF.

The V gene is TRBV30, the J gene TRBJ1-1; TRBD1 matches at 8 bases. V gave up 2 bases and J gave up 7 bases; unmatched junction bases: 9. The germline gives CDR1 GTSNPN, CDR2 SVGIG (reference sequence). This CDR3 spans 14 amino acids. CDR3 sequence reads: CAWSLRQGTVEAFF. The CDR3, as DNA: TGTGCCTGGAGTCTAAGACAGGGGACCGTTGAAGCTTTCTTT.

The rearrangement joins TRBV4-1 to TRBJ2-2; TRBD1 might be the D (5 bases). V shed 0 bases and J shed 4 bases, with 9 bases lying between them. Germline values: CDR1 MGHRA, CDR2 YSYEKL. The CDR3 has 15 amino acids. The DNA for the CDR3 is TGCGCCAGCAGCCAAGACAGGGCCAGCACCGGGGAGCTGTTTTTT. This sequence encodes CASSQDRASTGELFF.

This clone occurred a few times. The gene calls are TRBV6-5 and TRBJ2-5, with 9 bases aligning to TRBD1. The germline CDR1 and CDR2 sequences are MNHEY and SVGAGI. This CDR3 is 14 amino acids long. Losses at the gene ends were 4 bases for V and 5 bases for J; bases not matched to a gene: 5. For the CDR3, the DNA is TGTGCCAGCAGTTCCCACAGGGGGCGGGAGACCCAGTACTTC. Its protein product is CASSSHRGRETQYF.

This chain links TRBV5-5 with TRBJ2-5; 7 bases are shared with TRBD1. J was trimmed by 4 bases and V by 7 bases; bases with no gene match: 10. The length of the CDR3 is 14 residues. CDR1 and CDR2 (germline): SGHKS, YYEKEE (reference sequence). CDR3 amino acids: CASSYRGLGETQYF. CDR3 nucleotides: TGTGCCAGCTCTTACAGGGGCCTGGGAGAGACCCAGTACTTC.

This chain links TRBV25-1 with TRBJ1-3; TRBD1 might be the D (5 bases). CDR3 length: 14 amino acids. V was trimmed by 8 bases and J by 3 bases, leaving 14 bases between them. Germline CDR1 is MGHDK and CDR2 is SYGVNS. The CDR3 DNA reads TGTGCCAGCTCCGGGATAGGGGATGGAAACACCATATATTTT. This translates into CASSGIGDGNTIYF.

The chain carries TRBV13 and TRBJ1-1; D is undetermined. CDR1 PRHDT and CDR2 FYEKMQ come from the germline V gene (reference sequence). Trimming took 5 bases from V and 0 from J, leaving 16 bases between them. This CDR3 spans 16 amino acids. The CDR3 bases are TGTGCCAGCAGCGCGCGGGTGTCTTCAATGAACACTGAAGCTTTCTTT. Its translation is CASSARVSSMNTEAFF.

The gene calls are TRBV18 and TRBJ2-6; D is unclear. Between the trimmed V and J ends, which lost 3 bases and 0 bases, there was a span of 9 bases. The germline gives CDR1 KGHSH, CDR2 LQKENI. The CDR3 has 16 residues. The DNA of the CDR3 is TGTGCCAGCTCACCGAACGCCCGCTCTGGGGCCAACGTCCTGACTTTC. Residues: CASSPNARSGANVLTF.

The rearrangement joins TRBV19 to TRBJ1-1; 8 bases align to TRBD1. CDR1 and CDR2 (germline): LNHDA, SQIVND (reference sequence). Germline trimming cut 4 bases from V and 4 bases from J; bases unmatched to any gene: 5. There are 14 residues in the CDR3. Here the CDR3 reads CASSKDRAATEAFF. Written as DNA, the CDR3 is TGTGCCAGTAGTAAGGACAGGGCGGCCACTGAAGCTTTCTTT.

The chain employs TRBV5-1 and TRBJ1-1, with D hard to call. The V end lost 4 bases, the J end lost 0 bases, and 7 bases lay between the germline ends. CDR3 length: 13 amino acids. Germline-derived CDR1 and CDR2 are SGHRS and YFSETQ. The CDR3 DNA follows: TGCGCCAGCAGCCCTTTCATGAACACTGAAGCTTTCTTT. Translation gives CASSPFMNTEAFF. Looking up the rest from reference TRBV5-1 and TRBJ1-1 gives the full variable domain: KAGVTQTPRYLIKTRGQQVTLSCSPISGHRSVSWYQQTPGQGLQFLFEYFSETQRNKGNFPGRFSGRQFSNSRSEMNVSTLELGDSALYLCASSPFMNTEAFFGQGTRLTVV.

The J gene is TRBJ2-1, the V gene TRBV27, with TRBD1 identical over 9 bases. The CDR3 sequence is 14 residues long. CDR1 and CDR2 from the germline V gene are MNHEY and SMNVEV (reference sequence). V gave up 5 bases and J gave up 8 bases; unmatched junction bases: 7. CDR3 DNA sequence: TGTGCCAGCAGTGTCGGGACAGGGCTGGATGAGCAGTTCTTC. Its protein product is CASSVGTGLDEQFF.

The genes are TRBV7-9 and TRBJ2-1; perhaps D is TRBD1 or TRBD2 (5 bases each). Germline CDR1 reads SEHNR; CDR2 reads FQNEAQ (reference sequence). Trimming shortened V by 3 bases and J by 5 bases, and 11 bases separated the two germline ends. This CDR3 is built from 14 residues. The CDR3 region is CASSFDRADNEQFF. The CDR3 DNA reads as TGTGCCAGCAGCTTCGACAGAGCGGACAATGAGCAGTTCTTC.

This clone was counted only a few times. The genes are TRBV10-1 and TRBJ2-1; 7 bases align to TRBD1. Per the germline V gene, CDR1 is WNHNN and CDR2 is SYGVQD (reference sequence). There are 14 residues in the CDR3. With 5 bases clipped from V and 7 bases from J, the junction kept 8 bases outside the gene matches. CDR3 DNA sequence: TGCGCCAGCAGTCACAGGGGAAAGGATAATGAGCAGTTCTTC. Protein product: CASSHRGKDNEQFF.

There are a few counts of this clone. The chain employs TRBV7-2 and TRBJ1-5; D is ambiguous. Germline loops: CDR1 SGHTA, CDR2 FQGNSA. Trimming left V 4 bases short and J 3 bases short, with 10 bases between. This CDR3 is 14 amino acids long. The CDR3 sequence is CASSSPGINQPQHF. The DNA for the CDR3 is TGTGCCAGCAGCTCCCCGGGTATCAATCAGCCCCAGCATTTT.

The chain recombines TRBV2 with TRBJ2-3, with 8 bases lining up with TRBD1. The CDR3 is made up of 14 amino acids. V trimming: 8 bases; J trimming: 3 bases; junction bases outside the gene matches: 7. CDR1 and CDR2 (germline): SNHLY, FYNNEI. The CDR3: CASQRQGATDTQYF. The CDR3, as DNA: TGTGCCAGCCAGAGGCAGGGGGCGACAGATACGCAGTATTTT.